The present T cell receptor beta chain was sequenced within a study of T cells in Graves' hyperthyroidism and ophthalmopathy. The CDR3 regions of TCR beta were amplified from RNA transcripts. In the first-round RT-PCR of the TCR CDR3, the HTBI primer set was used. TCRdb ran MiXCR on the multiplex PCR reads and lists one entry per CDR3 protein. The table includes a few hundred thousand distinct CDR3 sequences, 15% to 19% detected once. The study defined stable Graves' hyperthyroidism as no ophthalmopathy progression within 18 months. Exclusion followed for patients with uncontrolled infection, other autoimmune disease, pregnancy or lactation. Ten or more counts support this clonotype. The source of this sequence is a woman in her 30s with Graves' hyperthyroidism. Sequencing was performed on blood.

Written as DNA, the CDR3 is TGCAGTGCTAGAGGGACATCTAATTCACCCCTCCACTTT. Translating it yields CSARGTSNSPLHF. The chain is built from TRBV20-1 and TRBJ1-6; D might be TRBD1 (5 bases). V was cut by 1 base and J by 6 bases, with 7 bases left in between. The CDR3 contains 13 residues. Germline V gene sequence: CDR1 DFQATT, CDR2 SNEGSKA (reference sequence).